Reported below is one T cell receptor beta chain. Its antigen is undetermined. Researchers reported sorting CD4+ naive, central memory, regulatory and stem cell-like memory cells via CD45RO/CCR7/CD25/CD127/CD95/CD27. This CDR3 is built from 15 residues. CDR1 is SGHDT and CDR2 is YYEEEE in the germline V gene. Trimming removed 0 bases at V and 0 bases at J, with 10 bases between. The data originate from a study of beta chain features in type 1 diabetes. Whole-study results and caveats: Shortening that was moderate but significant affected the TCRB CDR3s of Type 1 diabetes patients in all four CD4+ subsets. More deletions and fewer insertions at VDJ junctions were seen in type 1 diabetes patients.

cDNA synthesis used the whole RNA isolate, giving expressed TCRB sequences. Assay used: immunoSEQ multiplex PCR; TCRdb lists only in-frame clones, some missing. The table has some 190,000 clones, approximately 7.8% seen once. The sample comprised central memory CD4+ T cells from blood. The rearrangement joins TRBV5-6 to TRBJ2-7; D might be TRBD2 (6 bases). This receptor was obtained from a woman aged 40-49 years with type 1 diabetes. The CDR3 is CASSLGRGFSYEQYF. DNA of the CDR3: TGTGCCAGCAGCTTGGGCCGGGGGTTCTCCTACGAGCAGTACTTC.